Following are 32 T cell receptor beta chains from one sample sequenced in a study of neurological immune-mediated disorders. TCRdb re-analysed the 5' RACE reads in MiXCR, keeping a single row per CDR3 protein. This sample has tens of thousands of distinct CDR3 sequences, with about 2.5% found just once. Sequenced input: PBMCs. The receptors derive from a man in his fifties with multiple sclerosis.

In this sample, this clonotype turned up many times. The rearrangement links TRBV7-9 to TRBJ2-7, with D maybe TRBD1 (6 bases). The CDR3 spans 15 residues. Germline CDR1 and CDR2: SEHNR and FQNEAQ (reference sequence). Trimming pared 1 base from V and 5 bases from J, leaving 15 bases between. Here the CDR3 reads CASSLGGTTPNEQYF. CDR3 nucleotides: TGTGCCAGCAGCTTAGGAGGGACAACCCCTAACGAGCAGTACTTC.

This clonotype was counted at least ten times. CDR3 region: CASSLDGGLYNEQFF. CDR3 sequence (DNA): TGCGCCAGCAGCTTGGACGGGGGGCTCTACAATGAGCAGTTCTTC. The rearrangement links TRBV5-1 to TRBJ2-1, with D possibly matching TRBD2 (7 bases). V dropped 0 bases and J dropped 3 bases, with 10 bases sitting between them. CDR3 length equals 15 residues. Germline lookup yields CDR1 SGHRS and CDR2 YFSETQ.

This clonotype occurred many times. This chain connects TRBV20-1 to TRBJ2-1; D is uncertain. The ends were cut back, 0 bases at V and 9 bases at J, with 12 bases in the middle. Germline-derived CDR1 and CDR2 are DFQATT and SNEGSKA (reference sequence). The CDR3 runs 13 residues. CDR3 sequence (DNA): TGCAGTGCTAGAGATTCGAGAGTTAGTGAGCAGTTCTTC. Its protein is CSARDSRVSEQFF.

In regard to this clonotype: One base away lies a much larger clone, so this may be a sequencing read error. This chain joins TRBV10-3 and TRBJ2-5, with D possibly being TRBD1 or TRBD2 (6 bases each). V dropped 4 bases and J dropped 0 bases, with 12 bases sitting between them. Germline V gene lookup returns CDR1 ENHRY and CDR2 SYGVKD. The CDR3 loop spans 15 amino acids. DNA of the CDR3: TGTGCCATCAGTGGGGGGGCGGTGGACCAAGAGACCCAGTACTTC. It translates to CAISGGAVDQETQYF.

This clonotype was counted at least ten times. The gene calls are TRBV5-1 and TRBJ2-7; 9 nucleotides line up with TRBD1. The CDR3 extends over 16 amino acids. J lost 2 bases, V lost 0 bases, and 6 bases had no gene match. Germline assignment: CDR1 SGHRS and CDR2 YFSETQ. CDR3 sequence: CASSLEGQGLTYEQYF. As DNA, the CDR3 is TGCGCCAGCAGCTTGGAGGGACAGGGCCTCACCTACGAGCAGTACTTC.

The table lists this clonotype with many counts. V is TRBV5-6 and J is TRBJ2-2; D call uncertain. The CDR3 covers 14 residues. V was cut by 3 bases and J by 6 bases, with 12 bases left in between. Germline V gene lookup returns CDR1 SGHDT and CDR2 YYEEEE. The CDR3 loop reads CASSSGPLSGELFF. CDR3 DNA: TGTGCCAGCAGCTCCGGGCCACTCTCCGGGGAGCTGTTTTTT. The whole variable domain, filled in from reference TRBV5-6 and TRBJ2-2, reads DAGVTQSPTHLIKTRGQQVTLRCSPKSGHDTVSWYQQALGQGPQFIFQYYEEEERQRGNFPDRFSGHQFPNYSSELNVNALLLGDSALYLCASSSGPLSGELFFGEGSRLTVL.

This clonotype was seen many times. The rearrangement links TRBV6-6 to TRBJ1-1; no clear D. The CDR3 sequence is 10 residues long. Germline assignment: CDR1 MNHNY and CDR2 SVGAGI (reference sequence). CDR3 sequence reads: CSCGNTEAFF. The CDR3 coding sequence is TGTTCCTGCGGGAACACTGAAGCTTTCTTT.

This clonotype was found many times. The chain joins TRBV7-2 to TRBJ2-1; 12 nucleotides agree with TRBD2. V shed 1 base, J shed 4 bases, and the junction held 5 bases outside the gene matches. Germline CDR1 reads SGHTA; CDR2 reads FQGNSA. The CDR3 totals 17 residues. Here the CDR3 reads CASSLVGLAGGYNEQFF. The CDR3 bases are TGTGCCAGCAGCTTAGTGGGCCTAGCGGGGGGGTACAATGAGCAGTTCTTC.

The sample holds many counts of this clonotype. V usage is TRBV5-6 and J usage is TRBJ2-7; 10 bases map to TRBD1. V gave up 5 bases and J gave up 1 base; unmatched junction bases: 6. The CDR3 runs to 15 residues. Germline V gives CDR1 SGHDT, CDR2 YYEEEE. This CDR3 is CASRGQGGSSYEQYF. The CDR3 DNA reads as TGTGCCAGCAGAGGACAGGGGGGATCATCCTACGAGCAGTACTTC.

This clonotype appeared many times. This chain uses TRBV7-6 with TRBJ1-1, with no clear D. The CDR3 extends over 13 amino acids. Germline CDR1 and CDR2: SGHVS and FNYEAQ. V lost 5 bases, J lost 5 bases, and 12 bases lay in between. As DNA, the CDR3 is TGTGCCAGCAGCCCCCGTGAGGGAACTGAAGCTTTCTTT. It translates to CASSPREGTEAFF. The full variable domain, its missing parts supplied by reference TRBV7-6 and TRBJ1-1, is GAGVSQSPRYKVTKRGQDVALRCDPISGHVSLYWYRQALGQGPEFLTYFNYEAQQDKSGLPNDRFSAERPEGSISTLTIQRTEQRDSAMYRCASSPREGTEAFFGQGTRLTVV.

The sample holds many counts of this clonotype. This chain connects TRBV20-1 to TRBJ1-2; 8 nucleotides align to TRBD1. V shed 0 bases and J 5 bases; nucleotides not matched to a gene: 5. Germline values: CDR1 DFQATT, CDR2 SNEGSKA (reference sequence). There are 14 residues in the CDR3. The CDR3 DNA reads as TGCAGTGCTAGAGAGACAGGGGCCTTTTATGGCTACACCTTC. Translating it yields CSARETGAFYGYTF.

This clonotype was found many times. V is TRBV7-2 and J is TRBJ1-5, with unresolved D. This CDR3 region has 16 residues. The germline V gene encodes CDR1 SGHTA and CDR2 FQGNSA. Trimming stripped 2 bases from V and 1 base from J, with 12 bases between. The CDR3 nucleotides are TGTGCCAGCAGCTTAAGAAATACACCAAGCAATCAGCCCCAGCATTTT. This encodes CASSLRNTPSNQPQHF.

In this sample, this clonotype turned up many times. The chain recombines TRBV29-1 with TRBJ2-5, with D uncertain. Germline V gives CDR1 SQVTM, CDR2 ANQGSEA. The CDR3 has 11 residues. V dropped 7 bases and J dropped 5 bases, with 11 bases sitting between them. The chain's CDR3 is CSAKLMETQYF. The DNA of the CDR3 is TGCAGCGCGAAGCTTATGGAGACCCAGTACTTC.

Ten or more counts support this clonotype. The CDR3 region is CASSLEAQNTEAFF. The CDR3 bases are TGTGCCAGCAGCTTAGAGGCACAGAACACTGAAGCTTTCTTT. The chain employs TRBV7-2 and TRBJ1-1; D not certain. The V gene's germline CDR1 is SGHTA and CDR2 FQGNSA. With 1 base removed from V and 1 base from J, the gap between germline ends came to 7 bases. There are 14 residues in the CDR3.

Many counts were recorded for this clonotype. The CDR3 DNA follows: TGTGCCAGCAGCCAACCCTCGGGACAGATAAACATTCAGTACTTC. Translated: CASSQPSGQINIQYF. The genes are TRBV3-1 and TRBJ2-4; 7 bases agree with TRBD1. This CDR3 contains 15 residues. Trimming removed 2 bases from V and 6 bases from J; junction bases left unmatched: 7. Germline-derived CDR1 and CDR2 are LGHDT and YNNKEL (reference sequence).

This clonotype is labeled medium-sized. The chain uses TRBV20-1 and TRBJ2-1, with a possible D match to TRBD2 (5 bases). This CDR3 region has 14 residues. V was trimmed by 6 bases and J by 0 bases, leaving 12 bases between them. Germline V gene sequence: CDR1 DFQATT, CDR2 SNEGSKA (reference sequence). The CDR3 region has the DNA TGCAGTGCGGTCGGGGTGGGCTCCTACAATGAGCAGTTCTTC. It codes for CSAVGVGSYNEQFF.

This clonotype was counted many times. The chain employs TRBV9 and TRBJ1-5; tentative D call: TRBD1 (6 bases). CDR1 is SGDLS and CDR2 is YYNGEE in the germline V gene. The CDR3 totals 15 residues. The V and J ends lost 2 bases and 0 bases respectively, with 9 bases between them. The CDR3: CASSVSGVSNQPQHF. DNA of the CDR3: TGTGCCAGCAGCGTCTCAGGGGTTAGCAATCAGCCCCAGCATTTT.

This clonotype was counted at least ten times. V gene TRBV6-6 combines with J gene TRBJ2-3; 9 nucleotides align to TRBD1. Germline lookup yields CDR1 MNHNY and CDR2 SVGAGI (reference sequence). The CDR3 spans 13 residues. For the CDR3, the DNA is TGTGGCGCACAGGGGGCGCAACCAGATACGCAGTATTTT. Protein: CGAQGAQPDTQYF.

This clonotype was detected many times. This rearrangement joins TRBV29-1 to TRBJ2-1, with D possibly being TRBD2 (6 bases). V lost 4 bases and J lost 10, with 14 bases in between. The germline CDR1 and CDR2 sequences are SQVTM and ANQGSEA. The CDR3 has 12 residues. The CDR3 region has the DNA TGCAGCGTTGCCCCCCCGGGGGACGAGCAGTTCTTC. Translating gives CSVAPPGDEQFF.

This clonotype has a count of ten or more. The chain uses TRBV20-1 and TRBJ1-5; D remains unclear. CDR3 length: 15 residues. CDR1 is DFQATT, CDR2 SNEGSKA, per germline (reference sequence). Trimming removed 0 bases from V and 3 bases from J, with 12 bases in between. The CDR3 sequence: CSARDMRSPNQPQHF. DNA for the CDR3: TGCAGTGCTAGAGATATGAGGAGCCCCAATCAGCCCCAGCATTTT.

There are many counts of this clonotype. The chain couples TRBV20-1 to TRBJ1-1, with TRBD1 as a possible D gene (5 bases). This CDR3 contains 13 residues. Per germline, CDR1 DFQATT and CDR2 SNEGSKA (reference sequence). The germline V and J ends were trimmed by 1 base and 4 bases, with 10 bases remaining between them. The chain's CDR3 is CSARGGVGTEAFF. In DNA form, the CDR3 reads TGCAGTGCTAGAGGAGGGGTGGGCACTGAAGCTTTCTTT.

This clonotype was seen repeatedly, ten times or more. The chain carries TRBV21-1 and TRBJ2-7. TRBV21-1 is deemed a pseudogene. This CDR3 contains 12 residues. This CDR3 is CASKGLSYEQYF. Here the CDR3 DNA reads TGTGCCAGCAAAGGATTATCCTACGAGCAGTACTTC.

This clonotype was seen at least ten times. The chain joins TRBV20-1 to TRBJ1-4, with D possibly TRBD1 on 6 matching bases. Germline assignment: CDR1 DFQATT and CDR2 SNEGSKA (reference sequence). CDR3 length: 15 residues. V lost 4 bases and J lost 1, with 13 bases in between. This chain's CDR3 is CSATRETGTNEKLFF. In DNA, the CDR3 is TGCAGTGCTACAAGAGAGACAGGAACTAATGAAAAACTGTTTTTT.

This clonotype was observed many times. The CDR3 DNA reads as TGCGCCAGCAGCCAATTTAAAATCGGGGAGCTGTTTTTT. This gives the protein CASSQFKIGELFF. The chain links TRBV4-3 to TRBJ2-2; D gene ambiguous. The CDR3 totals 13 residues. The V gene's germline CDR1 is LGHNA and CDR2 YSLEER. V dropped 2 bases and J dropped 7 bases, with 8 bases sitting between them.

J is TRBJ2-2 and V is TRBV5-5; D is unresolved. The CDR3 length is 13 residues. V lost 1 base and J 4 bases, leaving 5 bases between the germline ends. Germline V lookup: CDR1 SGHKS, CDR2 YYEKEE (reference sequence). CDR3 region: CASSLTGTGELFF. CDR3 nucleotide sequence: TGTGCCAGCAGCTTGACGGGCACCGGGGAGCTGTTTTTT.

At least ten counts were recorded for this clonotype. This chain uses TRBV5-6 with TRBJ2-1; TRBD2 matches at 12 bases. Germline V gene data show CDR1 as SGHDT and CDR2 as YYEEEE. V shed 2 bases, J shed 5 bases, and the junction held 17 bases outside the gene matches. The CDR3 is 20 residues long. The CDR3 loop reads CASSFDIGVLAGGYDNEQFF. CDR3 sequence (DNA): TGTGCCAGCAGCTTTGATATCGGTGTACTAGCGGGGGGCTACGACAATGAGCAGTTCTTC. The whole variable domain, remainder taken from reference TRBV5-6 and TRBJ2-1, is DAGVTQSPTHLIKTRGQQVTLRCSPKSGHDTVSWYQQALGQGPQFIFQYYEEEERQRGNFPDRFSGHQFPNYSSELNVNALLLGDSALYLCASSFDIGVLAGGYDNEQFFGPGTRLTVL.

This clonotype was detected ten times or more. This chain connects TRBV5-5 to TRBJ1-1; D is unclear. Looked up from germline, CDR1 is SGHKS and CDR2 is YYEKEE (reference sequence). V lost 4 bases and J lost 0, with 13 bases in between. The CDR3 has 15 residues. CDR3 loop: CASSHGSTMNTEAFF. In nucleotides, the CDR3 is TGTGCCAGCAGCCATGGGTCCACAATGAACACTGAAGCTTTCTTT. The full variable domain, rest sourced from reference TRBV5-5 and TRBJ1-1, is DAGVTQSPTHLIKTRGQQVTLRCSPISGHKSVSWYQQVLGQGPQFIFQYYEKEERGRGNFPDRFSARQFPNYSSELNVNALLLGDSALYLCASSHGSTMNTEAFFGQGTRLTVV.

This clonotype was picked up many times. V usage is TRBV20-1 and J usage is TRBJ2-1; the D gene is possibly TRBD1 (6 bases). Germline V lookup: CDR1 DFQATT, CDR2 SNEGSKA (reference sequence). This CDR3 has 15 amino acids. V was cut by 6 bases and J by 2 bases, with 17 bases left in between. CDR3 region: CSAFDVQGTYNEQFF. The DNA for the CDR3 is TGCAGTGCCTTTGACGTCCAGGGGACCTACAATGAGCAGTTCTTC.

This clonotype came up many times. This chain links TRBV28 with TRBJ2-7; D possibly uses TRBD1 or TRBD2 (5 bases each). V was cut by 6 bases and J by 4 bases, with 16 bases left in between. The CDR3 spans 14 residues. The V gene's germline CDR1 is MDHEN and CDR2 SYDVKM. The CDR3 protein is CASRGATGLYEQYF. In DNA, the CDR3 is TGTGCCAGCAGAGGGGCGACGGGGTTATACGAGCAGTACTTC.

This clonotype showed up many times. CDR3 protein: CASSQDWSGGNTIYF. The CDR3 coding sequence is TGCGCCAGCAGCCAAGATTGGTCTGGGGGAAACACCATATATTTT. The J gene is TRBJ1-3, the V gene TRBV4-3, with no clear D. Germline V gene sequence: CDR1 LGHNA, CDR2 YSLEER. Trimming cost V 0 bases and J 4 bases, with 10 bases left between them. This CDR3 has 15 residues.

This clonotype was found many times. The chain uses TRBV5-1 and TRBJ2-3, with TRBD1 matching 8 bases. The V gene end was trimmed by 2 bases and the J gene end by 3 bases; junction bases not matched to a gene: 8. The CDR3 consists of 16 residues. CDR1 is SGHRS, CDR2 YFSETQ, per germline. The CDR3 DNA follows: TGCGCCAGCAGCTTATGGCCGGACAGGGAAACAGATACGCAGTATTTT. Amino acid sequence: CASSLWPDRETDTQYF.

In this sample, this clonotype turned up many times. The CDR3 loop reads CASSQDWTGWETQYF. The CDR3 coding sequence is TGCGCCAGCAGCCAAGATTGGACAGGGTGGGAGACCCAGTACTTC. The chain employs TRBV4-1 and TRBJ2-5; TRBD1 matches at 8 bases. Germline V gene sequence: CDR1 MGHRA, CDR2 YSYEKL. V shed 0 bases and J 5 bases; nucleotides not matched to a gene: 5. The CDR3 runs to 15 residues.